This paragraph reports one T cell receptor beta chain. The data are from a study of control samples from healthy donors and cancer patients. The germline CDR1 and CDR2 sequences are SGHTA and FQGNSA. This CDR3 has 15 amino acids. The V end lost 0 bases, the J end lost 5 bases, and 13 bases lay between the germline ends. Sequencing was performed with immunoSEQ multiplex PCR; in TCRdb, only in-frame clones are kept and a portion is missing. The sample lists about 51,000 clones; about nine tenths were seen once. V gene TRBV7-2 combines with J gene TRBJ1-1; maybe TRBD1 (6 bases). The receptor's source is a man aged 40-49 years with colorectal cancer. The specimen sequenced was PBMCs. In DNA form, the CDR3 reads TGTGCCAGCAGCTTAGCGGGCAGGGGCTTTACTGAAGCTTTCTTT. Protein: CASSLAGRGFTEAFF. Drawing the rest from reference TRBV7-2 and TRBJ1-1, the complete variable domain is GAGVSQSPSNKVTEKGKDVELRCDPISGHTALYWYRQSLGQGLEFLIYFQGNSAPDKSGLPSDRFSAERTGGSVSTLTIQRTQQEDSAVYLCASSLAGRGFTEAFFGQGTRLTVV.